The TCR beta chain under discussion was sequenced for a study of CD4 T cells in relation to SARS-CoV-2 and coronaviruses. Study-wide findings and caveats: Around 62% of donors had memory CD4+ clonotypes crossrecognizing SARS-CoV-2 and common cold coronavirus spike.

Details on this clone: Its antigen is still unknown.

The V end lost 3 bases, the J end lost 6 bases, and 21 bases lay between the germline ends. The CDR3 contains 16 residues. Germline values: CDR1 SGDLS, CDR2 YYNGEE. Assay used: immunoSEQ multiplex PCR; TCRdb lists only in-frame clones, some missing. The table shows 38,000 or so clones, with roughly 83% occurring only once. This chain uses TRBV9 with TRBJ2-5, with D possibly called TRBD1 or TRBD2 (5 bases each). Source material: naive CD4+ T cells from PBMCs, cultured in vitro. Subset in this sample: naive CD4+ T cells isolated by negative enrichment. This sequence was found in an adult with COVID-19. The CDR3 protein is CASSGGTVETVQTQYF. The DNA for the CDR3 is TGTGCCAGCAGCGGGGGGACCGTGGAAACTGTACAGACCCAGTACTTC.